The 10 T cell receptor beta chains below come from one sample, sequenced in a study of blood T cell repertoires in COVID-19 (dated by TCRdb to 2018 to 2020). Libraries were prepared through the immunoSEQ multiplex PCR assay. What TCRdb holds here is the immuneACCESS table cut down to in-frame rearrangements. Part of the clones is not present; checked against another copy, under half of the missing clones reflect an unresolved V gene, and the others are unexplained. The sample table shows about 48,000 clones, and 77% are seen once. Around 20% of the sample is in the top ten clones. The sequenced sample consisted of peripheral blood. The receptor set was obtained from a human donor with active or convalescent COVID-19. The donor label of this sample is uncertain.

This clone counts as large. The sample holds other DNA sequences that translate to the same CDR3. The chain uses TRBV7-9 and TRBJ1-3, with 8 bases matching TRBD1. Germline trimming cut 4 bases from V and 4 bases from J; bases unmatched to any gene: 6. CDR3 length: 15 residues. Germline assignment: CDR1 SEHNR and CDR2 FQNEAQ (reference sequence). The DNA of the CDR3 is TGTGCCAGCAGCTATGGACAGGGTTCAGGAAACACCATATATTTT. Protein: CASSYGQGSGNTIYF.

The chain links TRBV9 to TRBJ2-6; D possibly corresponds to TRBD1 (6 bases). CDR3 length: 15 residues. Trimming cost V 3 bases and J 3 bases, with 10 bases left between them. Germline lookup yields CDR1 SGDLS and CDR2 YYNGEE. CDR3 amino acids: CASSGHRDGANVLTF. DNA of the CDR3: TGTGCCAGCAGCGGCCACAGGGATGGGGCCAACGTCCTGACTTTC.

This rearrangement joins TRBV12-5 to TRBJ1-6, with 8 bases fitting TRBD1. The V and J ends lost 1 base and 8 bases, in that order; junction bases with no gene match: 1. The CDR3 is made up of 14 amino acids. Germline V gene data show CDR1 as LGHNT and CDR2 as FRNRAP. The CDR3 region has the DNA TGTGCTAGTGGTTTGGGACAGGGGCATTCACCCCTCCACTTT. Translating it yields CASGLGQGHSPLHF.

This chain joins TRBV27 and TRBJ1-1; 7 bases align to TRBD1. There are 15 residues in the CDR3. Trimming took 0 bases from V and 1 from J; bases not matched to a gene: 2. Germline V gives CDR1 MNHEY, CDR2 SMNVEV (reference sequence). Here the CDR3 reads CASSLSWTGNTEAFF. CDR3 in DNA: TGTGCCAGCAGTTTATCCTGGACAGGGAACACTGAAGCTTTCTTT.

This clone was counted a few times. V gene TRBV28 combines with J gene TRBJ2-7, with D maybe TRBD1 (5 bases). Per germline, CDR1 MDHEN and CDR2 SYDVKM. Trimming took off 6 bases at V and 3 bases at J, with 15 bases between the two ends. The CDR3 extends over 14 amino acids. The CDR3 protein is CASRSTGPNYEQYF. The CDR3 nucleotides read TGTGCCAGCAGGAGTACAGGCCCCAACTACGAGCAGTACTTC.

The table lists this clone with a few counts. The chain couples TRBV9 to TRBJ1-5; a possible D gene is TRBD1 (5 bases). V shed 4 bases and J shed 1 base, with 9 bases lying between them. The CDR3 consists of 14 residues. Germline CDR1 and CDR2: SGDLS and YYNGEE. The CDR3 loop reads CASSRGVSNQPQHF. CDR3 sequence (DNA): TGTGCCAGCAGCCGGGGGGTGAGCAATCAGCCCCAGCATTTT.

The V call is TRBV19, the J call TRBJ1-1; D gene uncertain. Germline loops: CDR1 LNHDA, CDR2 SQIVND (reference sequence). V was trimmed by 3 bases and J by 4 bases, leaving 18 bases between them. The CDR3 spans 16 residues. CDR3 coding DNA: TGTGCCAGTAGTATCGGCAGTACGGACTTGTCCACTGAAGCTTTCTTT. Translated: CASSIGSTDLSTEAFF.

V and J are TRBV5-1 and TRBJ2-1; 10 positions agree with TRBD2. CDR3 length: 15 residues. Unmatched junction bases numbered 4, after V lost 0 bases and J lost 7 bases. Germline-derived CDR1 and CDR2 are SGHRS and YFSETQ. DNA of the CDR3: TGCGCCAGCAGCTTGGCGGTAGCGGGAGGAAATGAGCAGTTCTTC. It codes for CASSLAVAGGNEQFF.

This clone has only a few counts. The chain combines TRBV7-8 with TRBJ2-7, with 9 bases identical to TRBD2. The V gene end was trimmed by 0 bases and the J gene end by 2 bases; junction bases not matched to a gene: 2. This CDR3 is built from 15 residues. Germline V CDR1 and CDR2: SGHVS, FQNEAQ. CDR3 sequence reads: CASSLAPSGTYEQYF. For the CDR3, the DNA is TGTGCCAGCAGCTTAGCGCCTAGCGGGACCTACGAGCAGTACTTC.

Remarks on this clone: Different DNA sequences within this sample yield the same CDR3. For the CDR3, the DNA is TGTGCCAGCAGCCAATCTGGGCAGGGGAATCAGCCCCAGCATTTT. This gives the protein CASSQSGQGNQPQHF. The V call is TRBV16, the J call TRBJ1-5; TRBD1 might be the D (6 bases). Germline V gene data show CDR1 as KGHSY and CDR2 as FQNENV. This CDR3 is 15 amino acids long. V dropped 0 bases and J dropped 4 bases, with 10 bases sitting between them.